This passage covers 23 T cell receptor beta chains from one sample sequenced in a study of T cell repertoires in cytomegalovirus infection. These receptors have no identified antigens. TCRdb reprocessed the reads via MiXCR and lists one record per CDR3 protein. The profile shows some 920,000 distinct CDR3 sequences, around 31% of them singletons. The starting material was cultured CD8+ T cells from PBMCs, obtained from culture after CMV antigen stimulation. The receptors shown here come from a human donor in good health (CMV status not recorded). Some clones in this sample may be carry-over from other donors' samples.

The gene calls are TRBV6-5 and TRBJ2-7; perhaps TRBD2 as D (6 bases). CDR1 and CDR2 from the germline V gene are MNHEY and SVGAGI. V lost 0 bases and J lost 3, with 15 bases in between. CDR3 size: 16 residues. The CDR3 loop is CASSYSRLGTGYEQYF. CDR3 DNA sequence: TGTGCCAGCAGTTACTCGAGGTTAGGGACTGGCTACGAGCAGTACTTC.

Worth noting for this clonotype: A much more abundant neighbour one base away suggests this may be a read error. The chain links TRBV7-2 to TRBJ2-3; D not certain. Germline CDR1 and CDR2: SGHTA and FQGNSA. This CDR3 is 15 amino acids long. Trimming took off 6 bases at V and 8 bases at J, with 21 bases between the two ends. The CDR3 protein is CASRTATGRGATQYF. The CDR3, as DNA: TGTGCCAGCAGAACCGCGACGGGCCGAGGAGCTACGCAGTATTTT.

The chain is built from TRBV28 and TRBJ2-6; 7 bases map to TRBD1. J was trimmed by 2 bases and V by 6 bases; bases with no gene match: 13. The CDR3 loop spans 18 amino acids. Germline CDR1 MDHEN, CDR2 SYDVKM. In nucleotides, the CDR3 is TGTGCCAGCAGCACTACCGACAGGGCCGTCGCTGGGGCCAACGTCCTGACTTTC. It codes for CASSTTDRAVAGANVLTF.

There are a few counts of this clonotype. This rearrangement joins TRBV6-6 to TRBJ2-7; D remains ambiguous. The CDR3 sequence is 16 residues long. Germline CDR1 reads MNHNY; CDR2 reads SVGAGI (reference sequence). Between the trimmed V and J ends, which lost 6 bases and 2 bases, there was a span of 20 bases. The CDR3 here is CASSPLTVPGAYEQYF. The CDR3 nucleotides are TGTGCCAGCAGCCCCCTGACGGTCCCCGGCGCCTACGAGCAGTACTTC.

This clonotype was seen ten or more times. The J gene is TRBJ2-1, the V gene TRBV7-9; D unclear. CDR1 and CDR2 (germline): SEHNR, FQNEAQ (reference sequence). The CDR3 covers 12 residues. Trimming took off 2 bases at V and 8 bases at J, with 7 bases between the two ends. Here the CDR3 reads CASSLRQDEQFF. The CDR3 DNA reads TGTGCCAGCAGCTTACGGCAGGATGAGCAGTTCTTC.

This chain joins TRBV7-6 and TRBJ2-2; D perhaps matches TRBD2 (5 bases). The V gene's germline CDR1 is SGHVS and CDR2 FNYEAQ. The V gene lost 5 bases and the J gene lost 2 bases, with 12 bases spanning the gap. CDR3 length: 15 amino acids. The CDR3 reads CASSPLRGNTGELFF. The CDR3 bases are TGTGCCAGCAGCCCCCTTCGGGGTAACACCGGGGAGCTGTTTTTT.

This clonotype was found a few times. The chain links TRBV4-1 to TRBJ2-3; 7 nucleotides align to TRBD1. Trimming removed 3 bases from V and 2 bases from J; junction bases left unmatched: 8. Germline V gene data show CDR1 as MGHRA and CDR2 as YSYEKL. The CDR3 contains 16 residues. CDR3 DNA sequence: TGCGCCAGCAGCCATCCCGGGACAGCCTACACAGATACGCAGTATTTT. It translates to CASSHPGTAYTDTQYF.

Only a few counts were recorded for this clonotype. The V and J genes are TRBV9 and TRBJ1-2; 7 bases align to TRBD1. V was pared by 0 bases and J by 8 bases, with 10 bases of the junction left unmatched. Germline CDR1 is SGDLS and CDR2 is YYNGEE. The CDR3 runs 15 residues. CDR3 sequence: CASSVGGQPRAGYTF. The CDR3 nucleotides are TGTGCCAGCAGCGTAGGGGGACAGCCCCGAGCGGGCTACACCTTC.

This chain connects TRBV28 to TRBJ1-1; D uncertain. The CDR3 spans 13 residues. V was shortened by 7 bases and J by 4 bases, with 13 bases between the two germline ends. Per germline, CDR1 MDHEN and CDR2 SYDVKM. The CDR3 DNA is TGTGCCAGCACCTATTTAGGAGCCACTGAAGCTTTCTTT. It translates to CASTYLGATEAFF.

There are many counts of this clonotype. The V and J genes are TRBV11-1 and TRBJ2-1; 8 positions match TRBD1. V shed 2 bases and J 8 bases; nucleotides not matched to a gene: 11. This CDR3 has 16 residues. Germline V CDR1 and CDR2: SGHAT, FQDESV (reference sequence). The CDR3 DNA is TGTGCCAGCAGCTTAAGCCGACAGGGGCTAGGTGATGAGCAGTTCTTC. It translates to CASSLSRQGLGDEQFF.

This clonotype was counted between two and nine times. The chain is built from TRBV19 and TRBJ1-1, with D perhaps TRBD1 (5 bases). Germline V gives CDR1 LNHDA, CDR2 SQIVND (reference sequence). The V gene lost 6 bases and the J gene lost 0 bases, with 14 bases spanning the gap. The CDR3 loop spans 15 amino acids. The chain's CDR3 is CASRPYDSLNTEAFF. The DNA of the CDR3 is TGTGCCAGTAGACCCTACGACAGTCTGAACACTGAAGCTTTCTTT.

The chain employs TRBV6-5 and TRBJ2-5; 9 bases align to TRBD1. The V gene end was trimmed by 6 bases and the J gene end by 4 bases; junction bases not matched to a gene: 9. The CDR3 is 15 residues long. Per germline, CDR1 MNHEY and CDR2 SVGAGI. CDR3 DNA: TGTGCCAGCAGACAGGGGGGACAGGGACGAGAGACCCAGTACTTC. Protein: CASRQGGQGRETQYF.

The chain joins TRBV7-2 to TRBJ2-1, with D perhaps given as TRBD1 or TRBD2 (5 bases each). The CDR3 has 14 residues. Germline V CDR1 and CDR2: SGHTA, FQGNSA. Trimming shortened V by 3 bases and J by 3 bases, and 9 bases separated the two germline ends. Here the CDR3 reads CASSLGVGYNEQFF. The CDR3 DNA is TGTGCCAGCAGCTTGGGGGTCGGCTACAATGAGCAGTTCTTC.

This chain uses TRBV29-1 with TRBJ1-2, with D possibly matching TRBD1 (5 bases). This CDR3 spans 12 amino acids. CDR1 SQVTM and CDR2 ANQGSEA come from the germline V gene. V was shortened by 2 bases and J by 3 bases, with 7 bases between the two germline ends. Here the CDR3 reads CSVETRDYGYTF. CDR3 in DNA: TGCAGCGTTGAAACCAGGGACTATGGCTACACCTTC.

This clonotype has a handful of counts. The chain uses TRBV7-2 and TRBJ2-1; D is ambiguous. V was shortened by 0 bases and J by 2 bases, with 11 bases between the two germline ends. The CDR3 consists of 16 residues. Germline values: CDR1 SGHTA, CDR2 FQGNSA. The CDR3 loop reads CASSLANRLPYNEQFF. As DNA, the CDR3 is TGTGCCAGCAGCTTAGCGAACAGACTTCCCTACAATGAGCAGTTCTTC. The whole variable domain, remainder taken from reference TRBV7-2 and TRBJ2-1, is GAGVSQSPSNKVTEKGKDVELRCDPISGHTALYWYRQSLGQGLEFLIYFQGNSAPDKSGLPSDRFSAERTGGSVSTLTIQRTQQEDSAVYLCASSLANRLPYNEQFFGPGTRLTVL.

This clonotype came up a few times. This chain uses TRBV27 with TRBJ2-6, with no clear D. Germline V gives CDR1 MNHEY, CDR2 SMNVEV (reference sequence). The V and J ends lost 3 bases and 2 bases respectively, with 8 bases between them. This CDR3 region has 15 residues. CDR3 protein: CASSFGLTGANVLTF. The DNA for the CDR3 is TGTGCCAGCAGTTTCGGGCTCACTGGGGCCAACGTCCTGACTTTC.

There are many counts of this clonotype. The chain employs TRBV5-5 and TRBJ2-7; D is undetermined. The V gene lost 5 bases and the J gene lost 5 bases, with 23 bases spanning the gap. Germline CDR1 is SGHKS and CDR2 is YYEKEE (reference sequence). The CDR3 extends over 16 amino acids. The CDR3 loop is CASRPTSRATRNEQYF. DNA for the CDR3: TGTGCCAGCAGACCTACGTCCCGGGCAACTCGAAACGAGCAGTACTTC.

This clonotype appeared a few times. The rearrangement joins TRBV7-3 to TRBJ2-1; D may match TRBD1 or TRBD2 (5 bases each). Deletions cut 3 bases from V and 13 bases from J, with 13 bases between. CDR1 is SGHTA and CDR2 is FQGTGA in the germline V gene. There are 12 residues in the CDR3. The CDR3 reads CASSLDGTTQFF. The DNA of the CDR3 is TGTGCCAGCAGCTTGGACGGGACCACCCAGTTCTTC.

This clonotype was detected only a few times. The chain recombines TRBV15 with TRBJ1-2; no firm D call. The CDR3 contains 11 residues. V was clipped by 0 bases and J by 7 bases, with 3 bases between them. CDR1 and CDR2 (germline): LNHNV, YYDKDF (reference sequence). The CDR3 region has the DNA TGTGCCACCAGCAGAGATCGTGGCTACACCTTC. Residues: CATSRDRGYTF.

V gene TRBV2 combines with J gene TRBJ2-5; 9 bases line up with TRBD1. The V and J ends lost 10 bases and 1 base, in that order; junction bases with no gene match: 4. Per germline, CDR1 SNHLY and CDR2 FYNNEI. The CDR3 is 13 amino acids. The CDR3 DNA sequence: TGTGCCACCGAGACAGGGGGCCAAGAGACCCAGTACTTC. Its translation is CATETGGQETQYF. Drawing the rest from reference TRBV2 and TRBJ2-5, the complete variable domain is EPEVTQTPSHQVTQMGQEVILRCVPISNHLYFYWYRQILGQKVEFLVSFYNNEISEKSEIFDDQFSVERPDGSNFTLKIRSTKLEDSAMYFCATETGGQETQYFGPGTRLLVL.

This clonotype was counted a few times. This CDR3 is CASSTPGQEYQETQYF. The CDR3 coding sequence is TGTGCCAGCAGCACCCCGGGACAAGAGTACCAAGAGACCCAGTACTTC. The chain joins TRBV7-2 to TRBJ2-5; maybe TRBD1 (6 bases). Trimming stripped 5 bases from V and 0 bases from J, with 16 bases between. Germline V gene lookup returns CDR1 SGHTA and CDR2 FQGNSA. The CDR3 runs 16 residues.

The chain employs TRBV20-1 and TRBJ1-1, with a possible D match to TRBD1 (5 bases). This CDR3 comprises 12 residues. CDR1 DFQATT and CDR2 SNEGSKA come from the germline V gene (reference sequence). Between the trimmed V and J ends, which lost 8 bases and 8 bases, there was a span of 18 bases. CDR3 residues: CSPFSRGREAFF. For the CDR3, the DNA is TGCAGTCCCTTCTCCCGGGGCCGGGAAGCTTTCTTT.

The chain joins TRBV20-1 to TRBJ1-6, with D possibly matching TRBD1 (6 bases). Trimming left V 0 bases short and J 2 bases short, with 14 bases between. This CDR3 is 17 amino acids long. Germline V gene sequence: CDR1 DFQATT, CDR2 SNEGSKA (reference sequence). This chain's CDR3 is CSARDLRGQAYNSPLHF. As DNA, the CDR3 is TGCAGTGCTAGAGATCTCCGGGGGCAAGCCTATAATTCACCCCTCCACTTT.